Below, 27 T cell receptor beta chains from the same sample are listed, as sequenced in a study of type 1 regulatory T cells. Via MiXCR, TCRdb re-called the reads, giving one row per CDR3 protein. The data show fewer than 75,000 distinct CDR3 sequences, 49% seen once. These receptors have no identified antigens. Sample: cultured non-Tr1 T cells, either the whole culture or a sorted T cell fraction (not recorded which). The receptors were sampled from a human donor in good health.

The gene calls are TRBV10-3 and TRBJ2-3; possibly TRBD1 for D (6 bases). The germline V and J ends were trimmed by 2 bases and 3 bases, with 36 bases remaining between them. Germline CDR1 ENHRY, CDR2 SYGVKD. CDR3 length equals 23 residues. CDR3 amino acids: CAISEPDSLDRFAGGRSTDTQYF. Here the CDR3 DNA reads TGTGCCATCAGTGAGCCGGATAGCCTCGACAGGTTCGCGGGTGGGCGGTCGACAGATACGCAGTATTTT.

This clonotype appeared a few times. The V and J genes are TRBV7-9 and TRBJ1-1; TRBD1 might be the D (5 bases). The CDR3 runs 13 residues. Per germline, CDR1 SEHNR and CDR2 FQNEAQ (reference sequence). Trimming removed 6 bases at V and 14 bases at J, with 22 bases between. CDR3 residues: CASSFQEGSAGFF. CDR3 in DNA: TGTGCCAGCAGTTTCCAGGAGGGGAGCGCCGGCTTCTTT.

The chain links TRBV5-6 to TRBJ1-1; 7 bases match TRBD1. Per the germline V gene, CDR1 is SGHDT and CDR2 is YYEEEE. The CDR3 is made up of 15 amino acids. The J segment lost 3 bases and the V segment lost 4 bases, leaving 9 bases of the junction unmatched. CDR3 protein: CASSLRTTGYTEAFF. CDR3 coding DNA: TGTGCCAGCAGCCTAAGGACGACAGGGTACACTGAAGCTTTCTTT.

The rearrangement joins TRBV7-2 to TRBJ2-5; 8 bases match TRBD1. The CDR3 has 15 amino acids. Trimming cost V 6 bases and J 4 bases; bases outside gene matches: 10. The germline V gene encodes CDR1 SGHTA and CDR2 FQGNSA. The CDR3 sequence: CASRGRNTGGETQYF. In DNA, the CDR3 is TGTGCCAGCAGGGGCCGGAACACAGGGGGAGAGACCCAGTACTTC.

This clonotype was detected a few times. The chain uses TRBV4-2 and TRBJ1-3; the D gene is possibly TRBD1 (6 bases). The CDR3 spans 17 residues. Germline V gives CDR1 LGHNA, CDR2 YNFKEQ. V was trimmed by 0 bases and J by 0 bases, leaving 12 bases between them. CDR3 sequence (DNA): TGTGCCAGCAGCCAAGACGGGAGGGGGGGCTCTGGAAACACCATATATTTT. It translates to CASSQDGRGGSGNTIYF.

The V and J genes are TRBV6-1 and TRBJ1-2; D call uncertain. Germline V gene data show CDR1 as MNHNS and CDR2 as SASEGT. V was shortened by 6 bases and J by 4 bases, with 21 bases between the two germline ends. The length of the CDR3 is 16 residues. The chain's CDR3 is CASRARTGDPSYGYTF. CDR3 bases: TGTGCCAGCAGGGCAAGGACGGGAGACCCGAGCTATGGCTACACCTTC.

The chain employs TRBV7-2 and TRBJ2-4; the D is unclear. The CDR3 length is 14 residues. Germline V gives CDR1 SGHTA, CDR2 FQGNSA. Trimming took 1 base from V and 6 from J, leaving 10 bases between them. CDR3 nucleotide sequence: TGTGCCAGCAGCTTAGAGGGATTGGGAAACATTCAGTACTTC. This translates into CASSLEGLGNIQYF.

This clonotype came up a few times. The chain carries TRBV7-9 and TRBJ2-5, with 7 positions matching TRBD2. The germline V gene has CDR1 SEHNR and CDR2 FQNEAQ (reference sequence). The CDR3 spans 13 residues. Trimming cost V 5 bases and J 7 bases; bases outside gene matches: 7. CDR3 in DNA: TGTGCCAGCAGCCCTGGGACTATAGGGACCCAGTACTTC. Amino acid sequence: CASSPGTIGTQYF.

This clonotype has a handful of counts. This chain uses TRBV7-8 with TRBJ2-7; D gene ambiguous. Germline values: CDR1 SGHVS, CDR2 FQNEAQ. V was pared by 1 base and J by 4 bases, with 8 bases between. This CDR3 region has 13 residues. CDR3 amino acids: CASSLGYVYEQYF. DNA of the CDR3: TGTGCCAGCAGCTTAGGGTACGTGTACGAGCAGTACTTC.

The chain couples TRBV5-1 to TRBJ1-3, with D uncertain. Looked up from germline, CDR1 is SGHRS and CDR2 is YFSETQ. V dropped 3 bases and J dropped 6 bases, with 10 bases sitting between them. The CDR3 extends over 13 amino acids. In nucleotides, the CDR3 is TGCGCCAGCAGCTCGGCGGTAGAAAACACCATATATTTT. It specifies CASSSAVENTIYF.

The chain is built from TRBV20-1 and TRBJ2-1, with D perhaps TRBD2 (6 bases). The CDR3 loop spans 18 amino acids. Per the germline V gene, CDR1 is DFQATT and CDR2 is SNEGSKA (reference sequence). Trimming removed 2 bases from V and 4 bases from J, with 24 bases in between. In DNA, the CDR3 is TGCAGTGCTAGAATTACGCCGGGACGGGAGATGGGATACAATGAGCAGTTCTTC. It codes for CSARITPGREMGYNEQFF.

The V gene is TRBV10-3, the J gene TRBJ1-5; D perhaps matches TRBD1 (5 bases). The length of the CDR3 is 15 residues. The V and J ends lost 4 bases and 0 bases respectively, with 10 bases between them. The germline V gene encodes CDR1 ENHRY and CDR2 SYGVKD. The DNA for the CDR3 is TGTGCCATCAGTGGCGGGGGGGATAGCAATCAGCCCCAGCATTTT. Encoded protein: CAISGGGDSNQPQHF.

The V call is TRBV20-1, the J call TRBJ2-7; 7 bases match TRBD1. The CDR3 has 13 amino acids. CDR1 is DFQATT and CDR2 is SNEGSKA in the germline V gene (reference sequence). V shed 3 bases and J 5 bases; nucleotides not matched to a gene: 7. CDR3 DNA: TGCAGTGCTAGGACAGGGTTGCGTAACGAGCAGTACTTC. Its translation is CSARTGLRNEQYF.

This clonotype was picked up a small number of times. This chain connects TRBV7-9 to TRBJ2-6; TRBD1 matches 7 bases. This CDR3 region has 14 residues. V shed 4 bases, J shed 3 bases, and the junction held 0 bases outside the gene matches. Per germline, CDR1 SEHNR and CDR2 FQNEAQ (reference sequence). CDR3 in DNA: TGTGCCAGCAGCTCAGGGGGTGGGGCCAACGTCCTGACTTTC. Translating it yields CASSSGGGANVLTF.

This clonotype was detected only a few times. V is TRBV20-1 and J is TRBJ1-2; a weak D match, TRBD1 (5 bases). From germline, CDR1 is DFQATT and CDR2 SNEGSKA (reference sequence). CDR3 length: 14 residues. V was shortened by 2 bases and J by 4 bases, with 14 bases between the two germline ends. This CDR3 reads CSARTGGGFYGYTF. Here the CDR3 DNA reads TGCAGTGCTAGAACCGGTGGGGGGTTCTATGGCTACACCTTC.

The chain couples TRBV7-9 to TRBJ1-6; D not certain. CDR1 and CDR2 from the germline V gene are SEHNR and FQNEAQ (reference sequence). V lost 7 bases and J 0 bases, leaving 10 bases between the germline ends. There are 15 residues in the CDR3. Written as DNA, the CDR3 is TGTGCCAGCATCGAGACTGACTCCTATAATTCACCCCTCCACTTT. It encodes CASIETDSYNSPLHF.

The rearrangement joins TRBV7-9 to TRBJ2-5; D tentatively reads TRBD1 or TRBD2 (5 bases each). Trimming cost V 0 bases and J 5 bases, with 7 bases left between them. Looked up from germline, CDR1 is SEHNR and CDR2 is FQNEAQ (reference sequence). The length of the CDR3 is 13 residues. The CDR3 loop reads CASSLAGTETQYF. Written as DNA, the CDR3 is TGTGCCAGCAGCTTAGCGGGGACCGAGACCCAGTACTTC.

This clonotype is medium-sized in the sample. This chain connects TRBV20-1 to TRBJ2-2; D might be TRBD1 (5 bases). Per germline, CDR1 DFQATT and CDR2 SNEGSKA (reference sequence). This CDR3 has 14 amino acids. Trimming cost V 4 bases and J 3 bases, with 12 bases left between them. Here the CDR3 DNA reads TGCAGTGCTACCTCAAGGACACACACCGGGGAGCTGTTTTTT. It encodes CSATSRTHTGELFF.

The gene calls are TRBV20-1 and TRBJ1-3; D may be TRBD1 (5 bases). The germline V gene has CDR1 DFQATT and CDR2 SNEGSKA (reference sequence). Trimming took off 3 bases at V and 3 bases at J, with 12 bases between the two ends. The CDR3 has 14 amino acids. The CDR3 here is CSASPGTIGNTIYF. CDR3 DNA sequence: TGCAGTGCTAGCCCCGGGACCATTGGAAACACCATATATTTT.

V usage is TRBV27 and J usage is TRBJ2-5; D remains unclear. CDR1 and CDR2 (germline): MNHEY, SMNVEV (reference sequence). Trimming left V 3 bases short and J 5 bases short, with 10 bases between. This CDR3 has 13 residues. The CDR3 sequence is CASSLNRYETQYF. As DNA, the CDR3 is TGTGCCAGCAGTTTGAACCGCTACGAGACCCAGTACTTC.

The chain employs TRBV7-2 and TRBJ1-2, with a tentative D call TRBD1 (5 bases). This CDR3 spans 12 amino acids. Germline-derived CDR1 and CDR2 are SGHTA and FQGNSA. V lost 5 bases and J 5 bases, leaving 9 bases between the germline ends. In DNA, the CDR3 is TGTGCCAGCAGCGTAGAGGGGTATGGCTACACCTTC. Protein product: CASSVEGYGYTF.

CDR3 coding DNA: TGTGCCAGCAAGGTCGCAGGGCTCCATGGCTACACCTTC. Protein sequence: CASKVAGLHGYTF. V gene TRBV2 combines with J gene TRBJ1-2; D might be TRBD1 (5 bases). Germline values: CDR1 SNHLY, CDR2 FYNNEI. This CDR3 comprises 13 residues. The ends were cut back, 7 bases at V and 6 bases at J, with 15 bases in the middle.

The chain is built from TRBV7-2 and TRBJ1-6; a weak D match, TRBD1 (6 bases). The germline V gene has CDR1 SGHTA and CDR2 FQGNSA. The CDR3 has 15 amino acids. Trimming took 5 bases from V and 11 from J, leaving 19 bases between them. CDR3: CASSPIRGRETPLHF. The CDR3 DNA sequence: TGTGCCAGCAGCCCAATCCGGGGGCGGGAGACACCCCTCCACTTT.

This clonotype was observed a handful of times. The chain employs TRBV7-2 and TRBJ2-7, with D perhaps TRBD2 (6 bases). Germline V lookup: CDR1 SGHTA, CDR2 FQGNSA. Between the trimmed V and J ends, which lost 5 bases and 2 bases, there was a span of 16 bases. This CDR3 has 15 residues. CDR3 DNA sequence: TGTGCCAGCAGCCCCCCGGGACTGCAGACCTACGAGCAGTACTTC. Translation: CASSPPGLQTYEQYF.

The genes are TRBV12-3 or TRBV12-4 and TRBJ2-2; TRBD2 matches at 9 bases. The CDR3 length is 19 residues. Unmatched junction bases numbered 13, after V lost 5 bases and J lost 0 bases. This CDR3 is CASSPTRGRGGANTGELFF. The CDR3, as DNA: TGTGCCAGCAGTCCCACGCGCGGGCGGGGGGGCGCGAACACCGGGGAGCTGTTTTTT.

The chain uses TRBV27 and TRBJ2-5; D assignment may be TRBD1 or TRBD2 (6 bases each). From germline, CDR1 is MNHEY and CDR2 SMNVEV (reference sequence). Trimming shortened V by 3 bases and J by 0 bases, and 17 bases separated the two germline ends. CDR3 length equals 17 residues. CDR3 amino acids: CASSFNMGGPNQETQYF. The CDR3 DNA is TGTGCCAGCAGTTTTAATATGGGGGGCCCGAACCAAGAGACCCAGTACTTC.

The chain carries TRBV6-5 and TRBJ2-1; no definite D call. Germline CDR1 reads MNHEY; CDR2 reads SVGAGI. V lost 4 bases and J lost 0, with 16 bases in between. The CDR3 runs 17 residues. The CDR3 here is CASSSDLNALSYNEQFF. The DNA for the CDR3 is TGTGCCAGCAGTTCCGACCTGAATGCTCTCTCCTACAATGAGCAGTTCTTC.